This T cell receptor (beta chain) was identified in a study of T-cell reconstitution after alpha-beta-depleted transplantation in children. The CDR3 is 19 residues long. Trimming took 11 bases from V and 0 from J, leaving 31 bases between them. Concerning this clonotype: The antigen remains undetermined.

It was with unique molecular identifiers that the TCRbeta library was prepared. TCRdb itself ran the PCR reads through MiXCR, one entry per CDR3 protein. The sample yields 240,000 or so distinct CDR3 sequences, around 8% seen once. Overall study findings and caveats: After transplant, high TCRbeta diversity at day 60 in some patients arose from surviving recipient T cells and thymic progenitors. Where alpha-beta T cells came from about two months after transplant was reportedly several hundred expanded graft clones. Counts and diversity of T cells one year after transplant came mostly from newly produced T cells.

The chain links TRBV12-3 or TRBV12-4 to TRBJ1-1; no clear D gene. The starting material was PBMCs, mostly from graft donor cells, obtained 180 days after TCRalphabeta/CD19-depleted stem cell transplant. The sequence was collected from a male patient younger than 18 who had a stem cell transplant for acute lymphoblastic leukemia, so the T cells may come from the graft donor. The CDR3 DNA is TGTGCCTGCTGTTTCGTCCGTGACAAGTTACCCCTCCTGAACACTGAAGCTTTCTTT. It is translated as CACCFVRDKLPLLNTEAFF.